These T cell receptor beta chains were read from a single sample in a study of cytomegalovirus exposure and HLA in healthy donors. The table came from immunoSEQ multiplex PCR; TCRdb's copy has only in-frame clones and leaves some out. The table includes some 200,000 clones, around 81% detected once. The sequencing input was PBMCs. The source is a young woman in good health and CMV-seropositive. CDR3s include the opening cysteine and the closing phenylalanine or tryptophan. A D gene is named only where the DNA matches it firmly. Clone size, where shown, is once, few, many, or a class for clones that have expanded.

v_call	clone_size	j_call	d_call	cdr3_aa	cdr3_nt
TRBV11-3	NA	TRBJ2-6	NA	CASSPDLGPGANVLTF	TGTGCCAGCAGCCCCGACTTGGGGCCCGGGGCCAACGTCCTGACTTTC
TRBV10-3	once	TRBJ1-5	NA	CAISTDSNQPQHF	TGTGCCATCAGCACAGACAGCAATCAGCCCCAGCATTTT
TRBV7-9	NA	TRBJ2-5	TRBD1	CASSFSTGVLEETQYF	TGTGCCAGCAGCTTCTCGACAGGGGTTCTCGAGGAGACCCAGTACTTC
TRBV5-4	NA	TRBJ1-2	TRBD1	CASSETDRVDYGYTF	TGTGCCAGCAGCGAGACGGACAGGGTCGACTATGGCTACACCTTC
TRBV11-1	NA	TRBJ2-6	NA	CASSFGGAGANVLTF	TGTGCCAGCAGCTTTGGCGGGGCTGGGGCCAACGTCCTGACTTTC
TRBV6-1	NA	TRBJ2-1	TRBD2	CATRVAGGNNEQFF	TGTGCCACCCGAGTAGCGGGGGGGAATAATGAGCAGTTCTTC
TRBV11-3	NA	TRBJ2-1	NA	CASSLAAGAYNEQFF	TGTGCCAGCAGCTTAGCGGCAGGGGCCTACAATGAGCAGTTCTTC
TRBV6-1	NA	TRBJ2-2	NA	CASSEIGELFF	TGTGCCAGCAGTGAAATAGGGGAGCTGTTTTTT
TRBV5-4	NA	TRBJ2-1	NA	CASSLAGVSYNEQFF	TGTGCCAGCAGCTTGGCGGGGGTTTCCTACAATGAGCAGTTCTTC
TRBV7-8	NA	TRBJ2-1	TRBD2	CASTTGEGRWDEQFF	TGTGCCAGCACCACGGGGGAGGGGAGGTGGGATGAGCAGTTCTTC
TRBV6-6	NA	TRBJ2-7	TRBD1	CASSLGQGYEQYF	TGTGCCAGCAGTTTGGGACAGGGCTACGAGCAGTACTTC
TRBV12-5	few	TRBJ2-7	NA	CASGQGLDEQYF	TGTGCTAGTGGCCAGGGTTTGGACGAGCAGTACTTC
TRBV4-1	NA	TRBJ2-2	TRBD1	CASSNPTGAKGELFF	TGCGCCAGCAGCAACCCGACAGGGGCAAAAGGGGAGCTGTTTTTT
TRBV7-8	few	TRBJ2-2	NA	CASIRFGNTGELFF	TGTGCCAGCATCAGGTTCGGGAACACCGGGGAGCTGTTTTTT
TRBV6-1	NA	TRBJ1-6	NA	CASSLNTGLNSPLHF	TGTGCCAGCAGTCTCAATACAGGGTTAAATTCACCCCTCCACTTT
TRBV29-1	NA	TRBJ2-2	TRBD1	CSATMGQLASGELFF	TGCAGCGCTACTATGGGACAGCTAGCCAGCGGGGAGCTGTTTTTT
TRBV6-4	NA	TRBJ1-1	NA	CASSADRNTEAFF	TGTGCCAGCAGTGCCGACAGAAACACTGAAGCTTTCTTT
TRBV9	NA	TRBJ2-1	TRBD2	CASSVAGGNYNEQFF	TGTGCCAGCAGCGTAGCGGGGGGGAACTACAATGAGCAGTTCTTC
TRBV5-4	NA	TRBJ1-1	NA	CASSWGTNTEAFF	TGTGCCAGCAGCTGGGGCACGAACACTGAAGCTTTCTTT
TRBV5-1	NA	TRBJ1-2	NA	CASSLPGDYGYTF	TGCGCCAGCAGCTTACCAGGGGACTATGGCTACACCTTC
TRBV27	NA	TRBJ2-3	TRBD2	CASSYPGLAGGPDTQYF	TGTGCCAGCAGTTACCCCGGACTAGCGGGGGGCCCAGATACGCAGTATTTT
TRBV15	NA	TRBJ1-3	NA	CATSQDKNSGNTIYF	TGTGCCACCAGCCAGGACAAGAACTCTGGAAACACCATATATTTT
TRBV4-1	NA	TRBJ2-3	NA	CASSHGGKKSTDTQYF	TGCGCCAGCAGCCATGGGGGCAAAAAGAGCACAGATACGCAGTATTTT
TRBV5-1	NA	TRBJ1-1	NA	CASSKRGDAEAFF	TGCGCCAGCAGCAAGAGAGGTGACGCTGAAGCTTTCTTT
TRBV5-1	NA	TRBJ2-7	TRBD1	CASKKAVDRISYEQYF	TGCGCCAGTAAGAAAGCGGTGGACAGGATCTCCTACGAGCAGTACTTC
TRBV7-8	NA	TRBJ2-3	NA	CASSPSTDTQYF	TGTGCCAGCAGCCCGAGCACAGATACGCAGTATTTT